This TCR beta chain was sequenced during a study of T cell repertoires in cytomegalovirus infection. TCRdb itself ran the reads through MiXCR, one entry per CDR3 protein. The sample yields around 71,000 distinct CDR3 sequences, approximately 22% seen once. V shed 1 base and J shed 4 bases, with 2 bases lying between them. CDR3 size: 12 residues. Germline values: CDR1 SEHNR, CDR2 FQNEAQ (reference sequence). This clonotype was detected many times. Its antigen is still unknown. The V gene is TRBV7-9, the J gene TRBJ1-5; D remains ambiguous. The TCR comes from a human donor in good health (CMV status not recorded). Some clones in this sample may be carry-over from other donors' samples. This sample comprised CD8+ T cells from cultured PBMCs, obtained from culture after CMV antigen stimulation. CDR3 coding DNA: TGTGCCAGCAGCTTAGGGAATCAGCCCCAGCATTTT. Translated, it gives CASSLGNQPQHF. Together with reference TRBV7-9 and TRBJ1-5, the CDR3 gives the full variable domain: DTGVSQNPRHKITKRGQNVTFRCDPISEHNRLYWYRQTLGQGPEFLTYFQNEAQLEKSRLLSDRFSAERPKGSFSTLEIQRTEQGDSAMYLCASSLGNQPQHFGDGTRLSIL.